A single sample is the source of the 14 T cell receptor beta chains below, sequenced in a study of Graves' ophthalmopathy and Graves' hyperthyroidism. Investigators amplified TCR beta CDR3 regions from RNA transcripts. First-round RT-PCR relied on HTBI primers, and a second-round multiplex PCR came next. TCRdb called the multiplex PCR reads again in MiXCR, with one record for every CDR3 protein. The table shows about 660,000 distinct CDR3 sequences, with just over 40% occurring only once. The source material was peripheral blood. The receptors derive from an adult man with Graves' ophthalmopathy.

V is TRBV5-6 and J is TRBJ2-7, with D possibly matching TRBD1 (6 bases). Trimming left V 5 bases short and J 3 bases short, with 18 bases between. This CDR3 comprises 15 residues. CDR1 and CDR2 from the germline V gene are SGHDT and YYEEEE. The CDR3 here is CASRLKGTPGYEQYF. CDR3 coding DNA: TGTGCCAGCAGGTTGAAAGGGACACCTGGCTACGAGCAGTACTTC.

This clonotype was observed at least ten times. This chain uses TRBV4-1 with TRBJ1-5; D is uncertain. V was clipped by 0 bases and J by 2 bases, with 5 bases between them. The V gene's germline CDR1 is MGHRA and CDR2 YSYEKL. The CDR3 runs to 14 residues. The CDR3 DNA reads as TGCGCCAGCAGCCAAGAAGGGCGCAATCAGCCCCAGCATTTT. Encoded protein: CASSQEGRNQPQHF.

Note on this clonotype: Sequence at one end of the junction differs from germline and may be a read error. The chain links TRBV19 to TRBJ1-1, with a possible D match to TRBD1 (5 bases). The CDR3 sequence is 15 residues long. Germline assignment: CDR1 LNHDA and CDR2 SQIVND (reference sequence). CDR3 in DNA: TGTGCCAGTAGAGAGACGGACAAACGGAACACTGAAGCCTTCTTT. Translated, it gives CASRETDKRNTEAFF.

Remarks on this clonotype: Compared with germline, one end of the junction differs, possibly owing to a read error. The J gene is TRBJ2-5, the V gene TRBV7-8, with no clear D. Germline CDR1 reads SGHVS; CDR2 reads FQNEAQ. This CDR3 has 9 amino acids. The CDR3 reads CASSQTQDF. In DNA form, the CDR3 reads TGTGCCAGCAGCCAAACCCAGGACTTC.

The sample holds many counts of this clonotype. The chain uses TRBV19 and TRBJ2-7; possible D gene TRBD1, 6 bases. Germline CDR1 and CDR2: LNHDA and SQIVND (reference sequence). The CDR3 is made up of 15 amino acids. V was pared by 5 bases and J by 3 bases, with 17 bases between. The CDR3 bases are TGTGCCAGTAGTCTCCGGGACACCAACATCTACGAGCAGTACTTC. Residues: CASSLRDTNIYEQYF.

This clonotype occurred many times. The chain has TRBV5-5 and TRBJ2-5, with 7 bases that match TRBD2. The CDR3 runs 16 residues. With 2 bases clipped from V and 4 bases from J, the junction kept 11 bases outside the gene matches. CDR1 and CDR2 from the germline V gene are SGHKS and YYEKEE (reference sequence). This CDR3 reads CASSFEGQGGVETQYF. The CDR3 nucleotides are TGTGCCAGCAGCTTTGAAGGCCAGGGAGGGGTAGAGACCCAGTACTTC.

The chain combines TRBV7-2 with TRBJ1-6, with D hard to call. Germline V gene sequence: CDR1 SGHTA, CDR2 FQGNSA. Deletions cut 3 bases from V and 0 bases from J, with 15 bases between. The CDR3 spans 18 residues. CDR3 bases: TGTGCCAGCAGCTTGGCCGAGGCCCCAGGCTCCTATAATTCACCCCTCCACTTT. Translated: CASSLAEAPGSYNSPLHF.

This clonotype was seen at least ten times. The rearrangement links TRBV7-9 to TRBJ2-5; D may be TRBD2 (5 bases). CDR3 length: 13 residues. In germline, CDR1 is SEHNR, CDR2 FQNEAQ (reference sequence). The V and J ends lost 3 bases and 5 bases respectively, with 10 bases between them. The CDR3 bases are TGTGCCAGCAGCTTCGGGAACGGGGAGACCCAGTACTTC. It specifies CASSFGNGETQYF. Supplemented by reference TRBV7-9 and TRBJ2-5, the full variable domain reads DTGVSQNPRHKITKRGQNVTFRCDPISEHNRLYWYRQTLGQGPEFLTYFQNEAQLEKSRLLSDRFSAERPKGSFSTLEIQRTEQGDSAMYLCASSFGNGETQYFGPGTRLLVL.

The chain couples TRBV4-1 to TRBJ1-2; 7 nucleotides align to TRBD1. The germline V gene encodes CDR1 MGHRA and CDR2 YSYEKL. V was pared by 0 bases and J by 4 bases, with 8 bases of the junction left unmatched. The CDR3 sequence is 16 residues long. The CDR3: CASSQDRGGAGYGYTF. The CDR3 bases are TGCGCCAGCAGCCAAGATCGAGGGGGCGCCGGCTATGGCTACACCTTC.

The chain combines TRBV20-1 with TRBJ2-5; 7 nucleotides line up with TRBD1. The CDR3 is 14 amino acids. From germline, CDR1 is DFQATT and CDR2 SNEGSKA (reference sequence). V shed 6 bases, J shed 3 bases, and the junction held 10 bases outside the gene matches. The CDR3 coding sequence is TGCAGTGCAAACCGGCCGACAGGGAAAGAGACCCAGTACTTC. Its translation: CSANRPTGKETQYF.

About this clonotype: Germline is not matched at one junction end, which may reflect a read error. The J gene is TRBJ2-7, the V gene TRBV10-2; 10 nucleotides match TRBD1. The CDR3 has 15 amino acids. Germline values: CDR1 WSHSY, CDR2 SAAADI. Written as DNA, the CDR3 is TGTGCCAGCTCACCCAGGGACAGGGGAGGGAACGAGCAGTACTTC. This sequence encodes CASSPRDRGGNEQYF.

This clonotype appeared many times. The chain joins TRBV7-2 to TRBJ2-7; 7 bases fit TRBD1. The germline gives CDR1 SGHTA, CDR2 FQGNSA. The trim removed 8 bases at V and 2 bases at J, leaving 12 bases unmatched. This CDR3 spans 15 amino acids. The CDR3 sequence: CASAESTGPTYEQYF. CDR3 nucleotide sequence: TGTGCCAGCGCGGAATCGACAGGGCCCACCTACGAGCAGTACTTC.

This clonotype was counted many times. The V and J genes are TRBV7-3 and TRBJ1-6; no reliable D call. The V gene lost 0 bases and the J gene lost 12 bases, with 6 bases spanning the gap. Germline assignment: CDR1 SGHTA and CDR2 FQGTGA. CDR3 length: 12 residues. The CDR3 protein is CASSLTGGPLHF. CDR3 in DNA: TGTGCCAGCAGCTTAACAGGAGGACCCCTCCACTTT.

DNA for the CDR3: TGCGCCAGCAGCATCGGACCGACGAATGAAAAACTGTTTTTT. This encodes CASSIGPTNEKLFF. The chain joins TRBV5-1 to TRBJ1-4; unclear D gene. The CDR3 is 14 amino acids. CDR1 and CDR2 (germline): SGHRS, YFSETQ. The germline V and J ends were trimmed by 4 bases and 5 bases, with 12 bases remaining between them. The complete variable domain, with remaining parts taken from reference TRBV5-1 and TRBJ1-4, reads KAGVTQTPRYLIKTRGQQVTLSCSPISGHRSVSWYQQTPGQGLQFLFEYFSETQRNKGNFPGRFSGRQFSNSRSEMNVSTLELGDSALYLCASSIGPTNEKLFFGSGTQLSVL.